Below, 2 T cell receptor beta chains from the same sample are listed, as sequenced in a study of blood T cells in healthy people across ages. Then a second PCR, running about 6 to 12 cycles, was carried out with a sample-barcoded 5' primer and a J-beta primer mix. TCRdb re-called the 5' RACE reads through MiXCR, storing one row per CDR3 protein. Of approximately 680,000 distinct CDR3 sequences in the sample, about 34% were seen once. Material: blood. These receptor sequences come from a woman older than 75 in good health.

This clonotype was observed many times. The chain recombines TRBV5-1 with TRBJ2-7, with D uncertain. Germline V lookup: CDR1 SGHRS, CDR2 YFSETQ. The V end lost 5 bases, the J end lost 2 bases, and 11 bases lay between the germline ends. The CDR3 contains 13 residues. This CDR3 reads CASSEGSTYEQYF. In DNA, the CDR3 is TGCGCCAGCAGTGAAGGCAGTACCTACGAGCAGTACTTC.

The chain has TRBV20-1 and TRBJ1-5; possibly TRBD1 for D (6 bases). The V end lost 5 bases, the J end lost 1 base, and 9 bases lay between the germline ends. Looked up from germline, CDR1 is DFQATT and CDR2 is SNEGSKA (reference sequence). CDR3 length: 13 amino acids. The CDR3 nucleotides are TGCAGTGCTTTTGACAGGAGCAATCAGCCCCAGCATTTT. Amino acid sequence: CSAFDRSNQPQHF.